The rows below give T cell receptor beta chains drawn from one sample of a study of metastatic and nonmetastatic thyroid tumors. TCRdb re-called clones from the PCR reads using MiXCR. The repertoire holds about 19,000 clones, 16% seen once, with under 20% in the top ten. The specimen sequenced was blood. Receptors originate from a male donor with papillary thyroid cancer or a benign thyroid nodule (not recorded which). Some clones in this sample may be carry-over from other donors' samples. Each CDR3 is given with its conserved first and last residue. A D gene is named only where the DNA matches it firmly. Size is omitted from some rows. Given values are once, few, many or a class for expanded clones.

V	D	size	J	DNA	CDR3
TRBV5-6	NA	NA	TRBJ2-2	TGTGCCAGCAGCATGGGTCAGAAAACCGGGGAGCTGTTTTTT	CASSMGQKTGELFF
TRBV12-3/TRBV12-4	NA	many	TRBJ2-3	TGTGCCAGCAGTTTATATTCGGAGGGTACGCAGTATTTT	CASSLYSEGTQYF
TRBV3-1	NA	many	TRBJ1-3	TGTGCCAGCAGCCCTACCTTACAGGACCCTGGAAACACCATATATTTT	CASSPTLQDPGNTIYF
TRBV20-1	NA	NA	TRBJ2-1	TGCAGTGCTAGAGGGGCCAATGAGCAGTTCTTC	CSARGANEQFF
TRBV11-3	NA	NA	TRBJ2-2	TGTGCCAGCAGCATCCGGGGGCGAAACGGGGAGCTGTTTTTT	CASSIRGRNGELFF
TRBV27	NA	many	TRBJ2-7	TGTGCCAGCAGTTTCGGTGGAGACGAGCAGTACTTC	CASSFGGDEQYF
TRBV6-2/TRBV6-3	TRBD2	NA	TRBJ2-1	TGTGCCAGCAGCCCCGGGCGGGGGAAGGTGGAGCAGTTCTTC	CASSPGRGKVEQFF
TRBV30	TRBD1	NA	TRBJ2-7	TGTGCCTGGAGTGTGCGGACAGGGGGCGACGAGCAGTACTTC	CAWSVRTGGDEQYF
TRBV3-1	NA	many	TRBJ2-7	TGTGCCAGCAGCCAGAAGAGGTCGGCTCAAGGCACCTACGAGCAGTACTTC	CASSQKRSAQGTYEQYF
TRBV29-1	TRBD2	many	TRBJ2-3	TGCAGCGTCATCAGCGGGAGTACAGATACGCAGTATTTT	CSVISGSTDTQYF
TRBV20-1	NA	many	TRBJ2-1	TGCAGTGCTAAAAGAGGCGGTTGGGGAGTAGCCTACAATGAGCAGTTCTTC	CSAKRGGWGVAYNEQFF
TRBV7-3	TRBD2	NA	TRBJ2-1	TGTGCCAGCAGCTTATCTAGCGGGATATACAATGAGCAGTTCTTC	CASSLSSGIYNEQFF
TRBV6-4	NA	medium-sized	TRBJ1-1	TGTGCCAGCAGTGAAATCCCGAACACTGAAGCTTTCTTT	CASSEIPNTEAFF
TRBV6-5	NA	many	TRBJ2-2	TGTGCCAGCAGTTACCCGGGGGACACCCGAACCGCGAACACCGGGGAGCTGTTTTTT	CASSYPGDTRTANTGELFF
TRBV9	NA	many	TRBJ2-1	TGTGCCGGCAGCGTAGAGCCGAATTACAATGAGCAGTTCTTC	CAGSVEPNYNEQFF
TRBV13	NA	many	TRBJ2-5	TGTGCCAGCAGCTTAATCCCAGGACCGGAGACCCAGTACTTC	CASSLIPGPETQYF
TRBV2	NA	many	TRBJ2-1	TGTGCCAGCAGACCAGACAGTGCTGAGCAGTTCTTC	CASRPDSAEQFF
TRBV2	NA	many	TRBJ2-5	NA	CASILANQETQYF
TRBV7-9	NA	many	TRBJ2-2	TGTGCCAGCAGCTTAGGAATCGGGGAGCTGTTTTTT	CASSLGIGELFF
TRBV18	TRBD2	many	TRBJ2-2	TGTGCCAGCTCACTAACCGGGACTAGCGGGAGTAACACCGGGGAGCTGTTTTTT	CASSLTGTSGSNTGELFF
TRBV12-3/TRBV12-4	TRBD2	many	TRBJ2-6	TGTGCCAGCAATATTCATCCGGGACTACCCACTGGGGCCAACGTCCTGACTTTC	CASNIHPGLPTGANVLTF
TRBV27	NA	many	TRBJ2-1	TGTGCCAGCAGTTTACTACCCCTTAACTACAATGAGCAGTTCTTC	CASSLLPLNYNEQFF
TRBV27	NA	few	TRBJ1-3	TGTGCCAGCAGTGCCCCCGAGGACCGCATCTCTTTAAACACCATATATTTT	CASSAPEDRISLNTIYF
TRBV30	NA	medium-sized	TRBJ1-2	TGTGCCTGGAGTAGACCTCCGGGGCGTGGCTACACCTTC	CAWSRPPGRGYTF
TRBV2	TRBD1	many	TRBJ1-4	TGTGCCAGCATTTCCAGGGGGCGTGAAAAACTGTTTTTT	CASISRGREKLFF
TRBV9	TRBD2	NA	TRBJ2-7	TGTGCCAGCAGCGTAGATCCAGCGGGAGAATACGAGCAGTACTTC	CASSVDPAGEYEQYF
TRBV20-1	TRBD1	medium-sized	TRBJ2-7	TGCAGTGCTAGAGACCCGGGACAGGCGATTTACGAGCAGTACTTC	CSARDPGQAIYEQYF
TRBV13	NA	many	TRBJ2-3	TGTGCCAGCAGCCCCCGAAGGGGCATCACAGATACGCAGTATTTT	CASSPRRGITDTQYF
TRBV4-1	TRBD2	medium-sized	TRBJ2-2	TGCGCCAGCAGCCAAGCCCGACTAGCGGGAGCGGACGGGGAGCTGTTTTTT	CASSQARLAGADGELFF
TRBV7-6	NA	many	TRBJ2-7	TGTGCCAGCAGCTCCTCTCACAGGACCTACGAGCAGTACTTC	CASSSSHRTYEQYF
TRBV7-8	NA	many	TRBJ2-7	TGTGCCAGCAGCTTAAGCAGCTCCTACGAGCAGTACTTC	CASSLSSSYEQYF
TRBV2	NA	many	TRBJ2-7	TGTGCCAGCCTTCACCAGGCGGGGACCTACGAGCAGTACTTC	CASLHQAGTYEQYF
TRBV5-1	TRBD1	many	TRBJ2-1	TGCGCCAGCAGCAGAGGGACAGGTTCCTACAATGAGCAGTTCTTC	CASSRGTGSYNEQFF
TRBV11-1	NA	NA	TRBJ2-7	TGTGCCAGCAGCTCCGGGAATACGGGATTCTACGAGCAGTACTTC	CASSSGNTGFYEQYF
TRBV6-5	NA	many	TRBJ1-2	TGTGCCAGCAGTTACCGGGACCCTCGATCGGGCTACACCTTC	CASSYRDPRSGYTF
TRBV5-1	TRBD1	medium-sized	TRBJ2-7	TGCGCCAGCAGCTTGATTCTGGGGACAGGGGCCTACGAGCAGTACTTC	CASSLILGTGAYEQYF
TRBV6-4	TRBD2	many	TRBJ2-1	TGTGCCAGCAGTGTCAATGGTGGAGAGGGACTAGTGTATGAGCAGTTCTTC	CASSVNGGEGLVYEQFF
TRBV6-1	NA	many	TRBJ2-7	TGTGCCAGCCGCCTTTCCGGGGTTGAGCAGTACTTC	CASRLSGVEQYF
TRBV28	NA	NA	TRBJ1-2	TGTGCCAGCACCTCGGGGGTGTGCTACACCTTC	CASTSGVCYTF
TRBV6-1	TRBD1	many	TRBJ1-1	TGTGCCAGCAGCCGGTTGACAGGGTCGGAGATGAACACTGAAGCTTTCTTT	CASSRLTGSEMNTEAFF
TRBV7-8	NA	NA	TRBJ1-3	TGTGCCAGCAGCATCGGGACCTCCTCTGGAAACAACATATATTTT	CASSIGTSSGNNIYF
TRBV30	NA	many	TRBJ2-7	TGTGCCTGGAGTGTAATGAAATTCTACGAGCAGTACTTC	CAWSVMKFYEQYF
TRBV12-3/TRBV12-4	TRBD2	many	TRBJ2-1	TGTGCCAGCACCGAGGGACTAGCGGCCTACAATGAGCAGTTCTTC	CASTEGLAAYNEQFF
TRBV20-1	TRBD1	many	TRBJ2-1	TGCAGTGCTAGAATTGGGGCGGGACAGGGGCGGAATGAGCAGTTCTTC	CSARIGAGQGRNEQFF
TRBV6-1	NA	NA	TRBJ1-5	TGTGCCAGCAGAATACAACATCGGGTCGGTCAGCCCAAGCATTTT	CASRIQHRVGQPKHF
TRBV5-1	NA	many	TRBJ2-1	TGCGCCAGCAGCTTGGACAGTAGCTTGGGTGAGCAGTTCTTC	CASSLDSSLGEQFF
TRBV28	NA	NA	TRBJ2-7	TGTGCCAGCAGTTTGGGTGATTACGAGCAGTACTTC	CASSLGDYEQYF